Following are 32 T cell receptor beta chains from one sample sequenced in a study of cytomegalovirus exposure and HLA in healthy donors. PCR was performed using 60 Vbeta and 13 Jbeta primers. Profiling relied on immunoSEQ multiplex PCR, and the TCRdb table lists in-frame clones only, not all of them. The repertoire table contains around 130,000 clones. Sample: PBMCs. The receptors were gathered from a woman in her fifties or sixties in good health and CMV-seronegative.

The DNA of the CDR3 is TGTGCCAGCAGCCCCAGAGACAAAACAACTAATGAAAAACTGTTTTTT. As protein: CASSPRDKTTNEKLFF. V is TRBV7-9 and J is TRBJ1-4; D unclear. V dropped 5 bases and J dropped 0 bases, with 13 bases sitting between them. The CDR3 sequence is 16 residues long. Germline CDR1 is SEHNR and CDR2 is FQNEAQ (reference sequence).

This chain links TRBV2 with TRBJ2-4, with TRBD1 matching over 10 bases. Germline V lookup: CDR1 SNHLY, CDR2 FYNNEI. J was trimmed by 12 bases and V by 6 bases; bases with no gene match: 8. CDR3 length: 13 amino acids. CDR3 in amino acids: CASRTETGGSQYF. CDR3 DNA: TGTGCCAGCAGGACAGAGACAGGGGGCTCTCAGTACTTC. Supplemented by reference TRBV2 and TRBJ2-4, the full variable domain reads EPEVTQTPSHQVTQMGQEVILRCVPISNHLYFYWYRQILGQKVEFLVSFYNNEISEKSEIFDDQFSVERPDGSNFTLKIRSTKLEDSAMYFCASRTETGGSQYFGAGTRLSVL.

The chain employs TRBV27 and TRBJ2-7, with a tentative D call TRBD1 (6 bases). Germline lookup yields CDR1 MNHEY and CDR2 SMNVEV (reference sequence). The V and J ends lost 3 bases and 3 bases respectively, with 15 bases between them. This CDR3 is 15 amino acids long. This chain's CDR3 is CASSFLGTGRYEQYF. The CDR3 DNA follows: TGTGCCAGCAGTTTTCTCGGAACAGGGCGCTACGAGCAGTACTTC.

CDR3 DNA: TGTGCCAGCAGCTCACCGGGACAGGGGATGTACGAGCAGTACTTC. It encodes CASSSPGQGMYEQYF. J is TRBJ2-7 and V is TRBV5-4, with 10 bases aligning to TRBD1. The V segment lost 3 bases and the J segment 4 bases; nucleotides outside the gene matches: 7. This CDR3 region has 15 residues. Looked up from germline, CDR1 is SGHNT and CDR2 is YYREEE (reference sequence).

V usage is TRBV28 and J usage is TRBJ1-2; D not certain. V was trimmed by 6 bases and J by 5 bases, leaving 16 bases between them. The CDR3 spans 14 residues. CDR1 MDHEN and CDR2 SYDVKM come from the germline V gene. CDR3 nucleotide sequence: TGTGCCAGCAGGTCAGAGGCGGGTACATATGGCTACACCTTC. Protein sequence: CASRSEAGTYGYTF.

V usage is TRBV5-6 and J usage is TRBJ2-1; 13 nucleotides match TRBD2. Trimming at V came to 4 bases and at J to 4 bases, leaving 11 bases not matched to a gene. This CDR3 region has 18 residues. Germline V gives CDR1 SGHDT, CDR2 YYEEEE. The CDR3 DNA is TGTGCCAGCAGCCACCCCCGGACTAGCGGGAGATGGTACAATGAGCAGTTCTTC. This translates into CASSHPRTSGRWYNEQFF. The variable domain in full, completed from reference TRBV5-6 and TRBJ2-1, reads DAGVTQSPTHLIKTRGQQVTLRCSPKSGHDTVSWYQQALGQGPQFIFQYYEEEERQRGNFPDRFSGHQFPNYSSELNVNALLLGDSALYLCASSHPRTSGRWYNEQFFGPGTRLTVL.

The V gene is TRBV5-4, the J gene TRBJ2-5; 14 nucleotides line up with TRBD2. Losses at the gene ends were 3 bases for V and 6 bases for J; bases not matched to a gene: 7. The CDR3 sequence is 16 residues long. Germline V gene sequence: CDR1 SGHNT, CDR2 YYREEE (reference sequence). The CDR3 nucleotides are TGTGCCAGCAGCTCCTGGACTAGCGGGGGGCAAAAGACCCAGTACTTC. It yields the protein CASSSWTSGGQKTQYF.

The CDR3, as DNA: TGTGCCAGTAGTATAGATCAGCGTTATGGCTACACCTTC. Protein product: CASSIDQRYGYTF. The rearrangement joins TRBV19 to TRBJ1-2; D is ambiguous. Trimming took off 0 bases at V and 5 bases at J, with 7 bases between the two ends. Germline V gene sequence: CDR1 LNHDA, CDR2 SQIVND (reference sequence). CDR3 length: 13 residues.

The chain joins TRBV27 to TRBJ2-7; possible D gene TRBD2, 6 bases. Germline V lookup: CDR1 MNHEY, CDR2 SMNVEV (reference sequence). Trimming stripped 6 bases from V and 0 bases from J, with 12 bases between. The CDR3 covers 14 residues. CDR3 coding DNA: TGTGCCAGCAGGGGGCCCGGGAGCTCCTACGAGCAGTACTTC. The encoded protein is CASRGPGSSYEQYF.

The chain links TRBV5-4 to TRBJ2-7; 10 bases are shared with TRBD1. V lost 2 bases to trimming and J lost 0 bases; unmatched junction nucleotides: 2. The CDR3 has 15 amino acids. CDR1 is SGHNT, CDR2 YYREEE, per germline (reference sequence). CDR3 region: CASSFGQGDSYEQYF. Written as DNA, the CDR3 is TGTGCCAGCAGCTTTGGACAGGGGGACTCCTACGAGCAGTACTTC.

The chain links TRBV7-2 to TRBJ2-2; 7 nucleotides match TRBD1. The CDR3 runs to 14 residues. The trim removed 1 base at V and 6 bases at J, leaving 2 bases unmatched. From germline, CDR1 is SGHTA and CDR2 FQGNSA. Here the CDR3 reads CASSLVGGAGELFF. For the CDR3, the DNA is TGTGCCAGCAGCTTAGTAGGGGGCGCCGGGGAGCTGTTTTTT.

V is TRBV5-1 and J is TRBJ2-5; unclear D gene. Germline assignment: CDR1 SGHRS and CDR2 YFSETQ. V lost 2 bases and J lost 2, with 4 bases in between. The CDR3 extends over 12 amino acids. The CDR3 bases are TGCGCCAGCAGCTTACAACAAGAGACCCAGTACTTC. It codes for CASSLQQETQYF.

The V call is TRBV12-5, the J call TRBJ2-3; 7 nucleotides match TRBD1. The CDR3 spans 13 residues. Trimming removed 6 bases from V and 3 bases from J; junction bases left unmatched: 3. Germline CDR1 LGHNT, CDR2 FRNRAP. The chain's CDR3 is CASGQGWTDTQYF. The DNA of the CDR3 is TGTGCTAGTGGACAGGGGTGGACAGATACGCAGTATTTT.

The rearrangement joins TRBV7-8 to TRBJ2-7, with D unclear. The germline V and J ends were trimmed by 1 base and 4 bases, with 14 bases remaining between them. The germline gives CDR1 SGHVS, CDR2 FQNEAQ. The CDR3 extends over 15 amino acids. The CDR3 spells CASSLEEARRYEQYF. CDR3 sequence (DNA): TGTGCCAGCAGCTTAGAAGAGGCGAGGCGATACGAGCAGTACTTC.

The chain combines TRBV7-8 with TRBJ1-5; D remains unclear. The V gene's germline CDR1 is SGHVS and CDR2 FQNEAQ. The CDR3 runs to 17 residues. The V end was cut by 2 bases, the J end by 1 base, with 15 bases between. CDR3 bases: TGTGCCAGCAGCTTAAGATTTACGGGAGGCAGCAATCAGCCCCAGCATTTT. Translation gives CASSLRFTGGSNQPQHF. Drawing the rest from reference TRBV7-8 and TRBJ1-5, the complete variable domain is GAGVSQSPRYKVAKRGQDVALRCDPISGHVSLFWYQQALGQGPEFLTYFQNEAQLDKSGLPSDRFFAERPEGSVSTLKIQRTQQEDSAVYLCASSLRFTGGSNQPQHFGDGTRLSIL.

The chain combines TRBV14 with TRBJ2-5, with 7 bases aligning to TRBD1. The ends lost 1 base at V and 5 bases at J; junction bases unmatched: 13. The CDR3 sequence is 17 residues long. Germline V CDR1 and CDR2: SGHDN, FVKESK. Here the CDR3 DNA reads TGTGCCAGCAGCCAAGGTTTTGCGACAGGGCTATGGGAGACCCAGTACTTC. It encodes CASSQGFATGLWETQYF.

J is TRBJ2-3 and V is TRBV2; D possibly corresponds to TRBD2 (6 bases). This CDR3 has 15 amino acids. Per germline, CDR1 SNHLY and CDR2 FYNNEI. V lost 5 bases, J lost 0 bases, and 12 bases lay in between. DNA of the CDR3: TGTGCCAGCAGTCCTGGGACTCGAAGCACAGATACGCAGTATTTT. It is translated as CASSPGTRSTDTQYF.

V gene TRBV10-3 combines with J gene TRBJ2-7; TRBD1 agrees at 10 bases. With 10 bases clipped from V and 5 bases from J, the junction kept 11 bases outside the gene matches. The CDR3 runs to 14 residues. The V gene's germline CDR1 is ENHRY and CDR2 SYGVKD. DNA of the CDR3: TGTGCCACCGAAGACCGGGACAGGGGCAACGAGCAGTACTTC. It codes for CATEDRDRGNEQYF.

V gene TRBV7-9 combines with J gene TRBJ2-6; tentative D call: TRBD1 (5 bases). Trimming stripped 3 bases from V and 1 base from J, with 13 bases between. Germline V lookup: CDR1 SEHNR, CDR2 FQNEAQ (reference sequence). This CDR3 has 17 residues. CDR3 amino acids: CASSLAGAISGANVLTF. The DNA for the CDR3 is TGTGCCAGCAGCTTGGCTGGGGCAATTTCTGGGGCCAACGTCCTGACTTTC.

This sequence joins TRBV11-2 and TRBJ2-2; 12 nucleotides match TRBD2. This CDR3 has 15 amino acids. CDR1 and CDR2 from the germline V gene are SGHAT and FQNNGV. The junction had 3 bases not matched to a gene; V was cut back by 5 bases and J by 5 bases. The chain's CDR3 is CASSPGLAGTGELFF. DNA for the CDR3: TGTGCCAGCAGCCCGGGACTAGCGGGTACCGGGGAGCTGTTTTTT.

The rearrangement links TRBV4-1 to TRBJ1-3; the D gene is possibly TRBD1 (5 bases). CDR1 and CDR2 (germline): MGHRA, YSYEKL. V lost 4 bases and J lost 2, with 9 bases in between. The CDR3 is 14 residues long. CDR3 residues: CASSLDTTGNTIYF. The CDR3 DNA is TGCGCCAGCAGCCTGGACACCACTGGAAACACCATATATTTT.

V is TRBV18 and J is TRBJ2-2; D unresolved. This CDR3 is built from 12 residues. The germline gives CDR1 KGHSH, CDR2 LQKENI. The V end lost 1 base, the J end lost 9 bases, and 6 bases lay between the germline ends. The CDR3 bases are TGTGCCAGCTCACCACGAGAACGGGAGCTGTTTTTT. As protein: CASSPRERELFF.

This chain connects TRBV7-9 to TRBJ1-5, with 10 positions matching TRBD1. The ends lost 5 bases at V and 6 bases at J; junction bases unmatched: 4. CDR3 length: 14 residues. CDR1 and CDR2 (germline): SEHNR, FQNEAQ (reference sequence). CDR3 DNA sequence: TGTGCCAGCAGCCGGGGGACAGGGGTTCAGCCCCAGCATTTT. This sequence encodes CASSRGTGVQPQHF. The entire variable domain, with the rest obtained from reference TRBV7-9 and TRBJ1-5, is as follows: DTGVSQNPRHKITKRGQNVTFRCDPISEHNRLYWYRQTLGQGPEFLTYFQNEAQLEKSRLLSDRFSAERPKGSFSTLEIQRTEQGDSAMYLCASSRGTGVQPQHFGDGTRLSIL.

This chain links TRBV18 with TRBJ2-1, with 11 bases matching TRBD2. J gave up 8 bases and V 5 bases, and 2 bases lay outside the gene matches. Germline loops: CDR1 KGHSH, CDR2 LQKENI. This CDR3 is 13 amino acids long. The CDR3 region is CASSFSGRDEQFF. The CDR3 DNA follows: TGTGCCAGCTCATTTAGCGGGAGGGATGAGCAGTTCTTC.

The rearrangement links TRBV25-1 to TRBJ1-3; no clear D. V gave up 5 bases and J gave up 6 bases, with 8 bases separating them. Germline V gives CDR1 MGHDK, CDR2 SYGVNS. The CDR3 length is 12 residues. This CDR3 reads CASSSAANTIYF. Written as DNA, the CDR3 is TGTGCCAGCAGTTCGGCGGCAAACACCATATATTTT.

This chain connects TRBV6-1 to TRBJ2-2; D is ambiguous. V lost 4 bases and J 5 bases, leaving 11 bases between the germline ends. Germline CDR1 and CDR2: MNHNS and SASEGT. This CDR3 spans 14 amino acids. The CDR3: CASSAHGMTGELFF. Here the CDR3 DNA reads TGTGCCAGCAGTGCTCACGGTATGACCGGGGAGCTGTTTTTT.

The chain joins TRBV5-1 to TRBJ1-6; possibly TRBD1 for D (5 bases). This CDR3 is 15 amino acids long. V shed 0 bases and J shed 9 bases, with 13 bases lying between them. The germline V gene has CDR1 SGHRS and CDR2 YFSETQ. Here the CDR3 DNA reads TGCGCCAGCAGCTTGGCTCCGGACAAGAGTTCACCCCTCCACTTT. This codes for CASSLAPDKSSPLHF.

V is TRBV6-5 and J is TRBJ2-7; perhaps TRBD2 as D (6 bases). Germline V gene sequence: CDR1 MNHEY, CDR2 SVGAGI. CDR3 size: 14 residues. The V end was cut by 5 bases, the J end by 1 base, with 12 bases between. The CDR3 reads CASSPYLASYEQYF. The CDR3 region has the DNA TGTGCCAGCAGTCCTTATCTAGCGTCCTACGAGCAGTACTTC.

The V and J genes are TRBV6-1 and TRBJ2-5, with TRBD1 matching 7 bases. Germline values: CDR1 MNHNS, CDR2 SASEGT. CDR3 length: 11 amino acids. With V trimmed by 9 bases and J by 14 bases, 12 bases remained unmatched. CDR3: CASSTRDRLYF. In nucleotides, the CDR3 is TGTGCCAGTTCAACCCGGGACAGACTTTACTTC.

The gene calls are TRBV6-1 and TRBJ1-2; 9 bases agree with TRBD1. Losses at the gene ends were 1 base for V and 10 bases for J; bases not matched to a gene: 7. Germline CDR1 MNHNS, CDR2 SASEGT. CDR3 length equals 14 residues. In nucleotides, the CDR3 is TGTGCCAGCAGTGAAGTCCCGGGACAGGGTTCCTACACCTTC. This encodes CASSEVPGQGSYTF.

J is TRBJ1-1 and V is TRBV7-6, with a weak D call TRBD1 (6 bases). From germline, CDR1 is SGHVS and CDR2 FNYEAQ. V was cut by 5 bases and J by 3 bases, with 13 bases left in between. The CDR3 spans 14 residues. In DNA, the CDR3 is TGTGCCAGCAGCCGTACAGGGAGGGACACTGAAGCTTTCTTT. Encoded protein: CASSRTGRDTEAFF.

The chain joins TRBV5-4 to TRBJ1-6, with D possibly being TRBD1 (6 bases). The CDR3 covers 14 residues. Germline V gene data show CDR1 as SGHNT and CDR2 as YYREEE (reference sequence). Trimming shortened V by 2 bases and J by 7 bases, and 10 bases separated the two germline ends. CDR3 amino acids: CASSFGTKNSPLHF. DNA of the CDR3: TGTGCCAGCAGCTTTGGGACAAAAAATTCACCCCTCCACTTT.